The entry below describes one T cell receptor (beta chain). Systemic immunosuppression or autoimmune disease history was grounds to exclude patients. CDR1 and CDR2 (germline): SGHRS, YFSETQ. The ends were cut back, 2 bases at V and 6 bases at J, with 2 bases in the middle. There are 11 residues in the CDR3. Sequencing used immunoSEQ multiplex PCR; TCRdb keeps in-frame clones, though not all of them. The sample holds 45,000 to 70,000 clones; about 86% are singletons and the top ten take 0.85% to 1%. This entry belongs to a study of OX40 agonist ivuxolimab in advanced cancers. The sequenced sample was CD4+ or CD8+ T cells sorted from blood, obtained in a trial of the OX40 agonist ivuxolimab. The J gene is TRBJ2-2, the V gene TRBV5-1; D gene uncertain. The TCR was taken from an adult with an advanced solid tumor such as melanoma, head and neck, liver or kidney cancer. DNA of the CDR3: TGCGCCAGCAGCTTCCCCGGGGAGCTGTTTTTT. This translates into CASSFPGELFF.